A selection of T cell receptor beta chains follows, all from one sample in a study of cytomegalovirus exposure and HLA in healthy donors. Sequencing was performed with immunoSEQ multiplex PCR; in TCRdb, only in-frame clones are kept and a portion is missing. Of about 130,000 clones in the sample, 70% to 90% were seen once. Sequencing input: PBMCs. These receptors were taken from a boy between 10 and 17 years old in good health and CMV-seronegative. CDR3s include the opening cysteine and the closing phenylalanine or tryptophan. Each record gives: clone size, D gene, V gene, J gene, CDR3 protein, CDR3 DNA. The D gene is left open where the match is weak. Size values are once, few and many counts, or a class for expanded clones, and some rows have none.

abundance: few; d_gene: TRBD1; v_gene: TRBV5-1; j_gene: TRBJ2-6; CDR3aa: CASSPRTGGNFGANVLTF; CDR3nt: TGCGCCAGCAGCCCCCGGACAGGGGGAAATTTTGGGGCCAACGTCCTGACTTTC
abundance: .; d_gene: .; v_gene: TRBV15; j_gene: TRBJ1-1; CDR3aa: CATSRDRGYTEAFF; CDR3nt: TGTGCCACCAGCAGAGATCGGGGGTATACTGAAGCTTTCTTT
abundance: .; d_gene: .; v_gene: TRBV18; j_gene: TRBJ1-2; CDR3aa: CASSPDSIYGYTF; CDR3nt: TGTGCCAGCTCACCCGACAGCATCTATGGCTACACCTTC
abundance: .; d_gene: TRBD1; v_gene: TRBV13; j_gene: TRBJ2-7; CDR3aa: CASSVGQGSYEQYF; CDR3nt: TGTGCCAGCAGCGTGGGACAGGGAAGCTACGAGCAGTACTTC
abundance: .; d_gene: TRBD2; v_gene: TRBV5-8; j_gene: TRBJ2-5; CDR3aa: CASSPTSEETQYF; CDR3nt: TGTGCCAGCAGCCCGACTAGCGAGGAGACCCAGTACTTC
abundance: once; d_gene: .; v_gene: TRBV19; j_gene: TRBJ2-7; CDR3aa: CASSVDGYSYEQYF; CDR3nt: TGTGCCAGTAGTGTCGACGGGTACTCCTACGAGCAGTACTTC
abundance: few; d_gene: .; v_gene: TRBV6-6; j_gene: TRBJ2-1; CDR3aa: CASRTGHEQFF; CDR3nt: TGTGCCAGTAGAACAGGGCATGAGCAGTTCTTC
abundance: .; d_gene: .; v_gene: TRBV11-2; j_gene: TRBJ2-7; CDR3aa: CASSLEGGGTYEQYF; CDR3nt: TGTGCCAGCAGCTTAGAAGGGGGGGGCACCTACGAGCAGTACTTC
abundance: .; d_gene: TRBD2; v_gene: TRBV19; j_gene: TRBJ2-7; CDR3aa: CASRTSGSRDEQYF; CDR3nt: TGTGCCAGCCGGACTAGCGGGAGTAGGGACGAGCAGTACTTC
abundance: .; d_gene: .; v_gene: TRBV4-3; j_gene: TRBJ1-1; CDR3aa: CASSQDRLNTEAFF; CDR3nt: TGCGCCAGCAGCCAAGACAGGCTGAACACTGAAGCTTTCTTT
abundance: .; d_gene: .; v_gene: TRBV23-1; j_gene: TRBJ2-7; CDR3aa: CASSQAGTGTGGAGTSGEQYF; CDR3nt: TGCGCCAGCAGTCAAGCTGGAACCGGGACAGGGGGCGCGGGGACTAGCGGGGAGCAGTACTTC
abundance: .; d_gene: .; v_gene: TRBV30; j_gene: TRBJ1-3; CDR3aa: CAWSVTGDTIYF; CDR3nt: TGTGCCTGGAGTGTAACCGGGGACACCATATATTTT
abundance: .; d_gene: .; v_gene: TRBV5-1; j_gene: TRBJ2-1; CDR3aa: CASSLESSSYNEQFF; CDR3nt: TGCGCCAGCAGCTTGGAGAGTAGCTCCTACAATGAGCAGTTCTTC
abundance: once; d_gene: TRBD2; v_gene: TRBV27; j_gene: TRBJ2-3; CDR3aa: CASSFMAGGTDTQYF; CDR3nt: TGTGCCAGCAGTTTTATGGCGGGGGGCACAGATACGCAGTATTTT
abundance: .; d_gene: .; v_gene: TRBV27; j_gene: TRBJ1-1; CDR3aa: CASSLFREGTEAFF; CDR3nt: TGTGCCAGCAGTTTATTCAGGGAGGGCACTGAAGCTTTCTTT
abundance: .; d_gene: TRBD1; v_gene: TRBV6-5; j_gene: TRBJ1-1; CDR3aa: CASSTLRGATEAFF; CDR3nt: TGTGCCAGCAGCACCCTCAGGGGGGCCACTGAAGCTTTCTTT
abundance: .; d_gene: .; v_gene: TRBV19; j_gene: TRBJ2-7; CDR3aa: CASSAGVTYEQYF; CDR3nt: TGTGCCAGTAGTGCAGGGGTAACCTACGAGCAGTACTTC
abundance: .; d_gene: .; v_gene: TRBV4-3; j_gene: TRBJ2-3; CDR3aa: CASSQDLGAPTDTQYF; CDR3nt: TGCGCCAGCAGCCAAGATCTTGGGGCGCCCACAGATACGCAGTATTTT
abundance: .; d_gene: TRBD1; v_gene: TRBV4-1; j_gene: TRBJ1-1; CDR3aa: CASSQTQGADTEAFF; CDR3nt: TGCGCCAGCAGCCAAACACAGGGGGCCGACACTGAAGCTTTCTTT
abundance: few; d_gene: .; v_gene: TRBV5-6; j_gene: TRBJ2-7; CDR3aa: CASSLDGGQYF; CDR3nt: TGTGCCAGCAGCTTGGACGGAGGGCAGTACTTC
abundance: .; d_gene: TRBD2; v_gene: TRBV4-2; j_gene: TRBJ2-3; CDR3aa: CASSQAAGGLTDTQYF; CDR3nt: TGTGCCAGCAGCCAAGCAGCGGGGGGGTTGACAGATACGCAGTATTTT
abundance: .; d_gene: TRBD1; v_gene: TRBV7-9; j_gene: TRBJ1-1; CDR3aa: CSSSTMTGGTEAFF; CDR3nt: TGTTCCAGCAGCACCATGACAGGGGGCACTGAAGCTTTCTTT
abundance: .; d_gene: TRBD2; v_gene: TRBV5-1; j_gene: TRBJ2-3; CDR3aa: CASSSRTSGADTQYF; CDR3nt: TGCGCCAGCAGCTCCCGGACTAGCGGCGCAGATACGCAGTATTTT
abundance: .; d_gene: .; v_gene: TRBV27; j_gene: TRBJ1-6; CDR3aa: CASSPRADTNSPLHF; CDR3nt: TGTGCCAGCAGTCCCCGAGCCGACACTAATTCACCCCTCCACTTT